Listed below are T cell receptor beta chains from one sample, sequenced in a study of T cells after yellow fever vaccination. From the 5' RACE reads, TCRdb called clonotypes with MiXCR, one entry per CDR3 protein. The repertoire has just under 600,000 distinct CDR3 sequences, approximately 13% of them found once; the top ten carry over 12%. The sequencing used PBMCs, collected on the day of the yellow fever booster vaccination. These receptors originate from a man aged 30-40 years who received the YFV17D yellow fever vaccine. The CDR3 runs from the conserved cysteine through the conserved F or W. Each record gives: D gene, V gene, J gene, clone size, CDR3 protein, CDR3 DNA. D genes are given only for firm matches. Only some rows state a clone size, as once, few, many or a class for expanded clones.

-	TRBV9	TRBJ2-3	-	CASSVDANTDTQYF	TGTGCCAGCAGCGTAGATGCCAATACAGATACGCAGTATTTT
-	TRBV7-2	TRBJ2-6	-	CASSPRGGSGANVLTF	TGTGCCAGCAGCCCGAGAGGTGGGTCTGGGGCCAACGTCCTGACTTTC
-	TRBV20-1	TRBJ2-1	few	CSANEDTYNEQFF	TGCAGTGCTAACGAAGACACCTACAATGAGCAGTTCTTC
-	TRBV9	TRBJ1-6	-	CASSERTDWDSPLHF	TGTGCCAGCAGCGAGCGAACCGACTGGGATTCACCCCTCCACTTT
-	TRBV11-2	TRBJ2-3	few	CASSLFRADTQYF	TGTGCCAGCAGCTTGTTCAGGGCAGATACGCAGTATTTT
-	TRBV6-1	TRBJ2-7	few	CASSIARGYEQYF	TGTGCCAGCAGCATCGCCAGGGGCTACGAGCAGTACTTC
-	TRBV19	TRBJ2-3	-	CASRLDQAGDTQYF	TGTGCCAGTAGGCTGGATCAGGCGGGAGATACGCAGTATTTT
TRBD2	TRBV28	TRBJ2-7	-	CASRIAGDYEQYF	TGTGCCAGCCGTATAGCGGGAGACTACGAGCAGTACTTC
-	TRBV6-2/TRBV6-3	TRBJ2-4	-	CASRDPPSIQYF	TGTGCCAGTAGGGACCCACCCAGTATTCAGTACTTC
-	TRBV7-9	TRBJ2-1	few	CASTSASNEQFF	TGTGCCAGCACCTCGGCGAGCAATGAGCAGTTCTTC
TRBD2	TRBV7-9	TRBJ2-2	-	CASSTGLAGNAGELFF	TGTGCCAGCAGCACCGGACTAGCGGGAAATGCCGGGGAGCTGTTTTTT
-	TRBV7-2	TRBJ2-1	few	CASRSLGSNNNEQFF	TGTGCCAGCAGAAGCCTCGGGAGCAATAACAATGAGCAGTTCTTC
-	TRBV6-1	TRBJ2-7	many	CASRRDNTYEQYF	TGTGCCAGCAGGCGGGACAACACCTACGAGCAGTACTTC
TRBD2	TRBV12-3/TRBV12-4	TRBJ2-2	-	CASSLSRGDSGRAGGELFF	TGTGCCAGCAGTTTAAGCAGAGGGGACAGCGGGAGGGCTGGCGGGGAGCTGTTTTTT
-	TRBV20-1	TRBJ2-3	few	CSASPAGRGPTDTQYF	TGCAGTGCTAGCCCAGCGGGCCGGGGACCCACAGATACGCAGTATTTT
-	TRBV4-3	TRBJ2-6	many	CASSQGISGANVLTF	TGCGCCAGCAGCCAGGGAATCTCTGGGGCCAACGTCCTGACTTTC
TRBD2	TRBV7-2	TRBJ2-1	-	CASSLATGGGQDEQFF	TGTGCCAGCAGCTTAGCTACGGGGGGAGGCCAGGATGAGCAGTTCTTC
TRBD2	TRBV9	TRBJ2-5	few	CASSRGLGGWGQETQYF	TGTGCCAGCAGCAGGGGACTAGGAGGGTGGGGGCAAGAGACCCAGTACTTC
-	TRBV10-3	TRBJ2-7	few	CAIRGGREGYEQYF	TGTGCCATCCGAGGGGGCAGGGAGGGCTACGAGCAGTACTTC
TRBD2	TRBV20-1	TRBJ2-5	-	CSARSTSGSQETQYF	TGCAGTGCTAGATCGACTAGCGGGAGTCAAGAGACCCAGTACTTC
TRBD2	TRBV11-2	TRBJ2-1	-	CASSPGVIAGSEQFF	TGTGCCAGCAGTCCAGGGGTAATAGCGGGAAGTGAGCAGTTCTTC
TRBD1	TRBV20-1	TRBJ1-3	-	CSATLGTASSGNTIYF	TGCAGTGCAACTCTTGGGACAGCTAGCTCTGGAAACACCATATATTTT
TRBD2	TRBV20-1	TRBJ2-1	many	CSARDPGTSGRVDEQFF	TGCAGTGCTAGAGACCCCGGGACTAGCGGGAGGGTCGATGAGCAGTTCTTC
TRBD2	TRBV12-3/TRBV12-4	TRBJ2-7	-	CASSSTTSGRFYEQYF	TGTGCCAGCAGTTCCACAACTAGCGGGAGGTTCTACGAGCAGTACTTC
TRBD2	TRBV20-1	TRBJ2-1	few	CSARDDLAGEGRNEQFF	TGCAGTGCTAGAGACGATCTAGCGGGAGAGGGGAGGAATGAGCAGTTCTTC
TRBD2	TRBV5-1	TRBJ2-1	many	CASSLGASGVNEQFF	TGCGCCAGCAGCTTGGGAGCTAGCGGTGTAAATGAGCAGTTCTTC
-	TRBV7-9	TRBJ1-2	-	CASSTQRLSGYTF	TGTGCCAGCAGCACACAGAGATTGTCTGGCTACACCTTC
TRBD1	TRBV29-1	TRBJ1-2	few	CSGGDRGSVYGYTF	TGCAGCGGTGGGGACAGGGGGAGCGTCTATGGCTACACCTTC
-	TRBV7-9	TRBJ2-1	-	CASSPWGGATYRAEQFF	TGTGCCAGCAGCCCCTGGGGCGGGGCGACATATAGGGCTGAGCAGTTCTTC
-	TRBV29-1	TRBJ2-5	-	CSVESRDRETQYF	TGCAGCGTTGAATCTAGAGATAGAGAGACCCAGTACTTC
-	TRBV12-3/TRBV12-4	TRBJ1-5	-	CASGNSGRAGNQPQHF	TGTGCCAGCGGGAACTCAGGGCGGGCGGGCAATCAGCCCCAGCATTTT
TRBD2	TRBV12-3/TRBV12-4	TRBJ2-3	few	CASRGRTSRGNTQYF	TGTGCCAGCAGGGGAAGGACTAGCCGAGGAAATACGCAGTATTTT
-	TRBV20-1	TRBJ1-1	few	CSAPLGAWAFF	TGCAGTGCTCCGCTGGGGGCCTGGGCTTTCTTT
TRBD1	TRBV7-2	TRBJ2-3	-	CASSLVVQGQDTQYF	TGTGCCAGCAGCTTAGTTGTACAGGGGCAAGATACGCAGTATTTT
-	TRBV6-1	TRBJ2-2	-	CASTYPVGADTGELFF	TGTGCCAGCACCTACCCCGTGGGGGCGGACACCGGGGAGCTGTTTTTT
-	TRBV7-9	TRBJ2-7	-	CASSLTRDFSYEQYF	TGTGCCAGCAGCTTAACCCGGGACTTCTCCTACGAGCAGTACTTC
-	TRBV10-2	TRBJ1-5	many	CASRGGHSNQPQHF	TGCGCCAGCCGAGGGGGTCATAGCAATCAGCCCCAGCATTTT
TRBD1	TRBV12-3/TRBV12-4	TRBJ2-3	few	CASSSTDRGWADTQYF	TGTGCCAGCAGTTCGACGGACAGGGGATGGGCAGATACGCAGTATTTT
-	TRBV30	TRBJ2-2	-	CAWSSWETGELFF	TGTGCCTGGAGCTCCTGGGAGACCGGGGAGCTGTTTTTT
-	TRBV7-6	TRBJ2-3	-	CASSSQTTSTDTQYF	TGTGCCAGCAGCTCTCAGACAACTAGCACAGATACGCAGTATTTT
-	TRBV6-5	TRBJ2-7	-	CASSYQGAVPGEQYF	TGTGCCAGCAGTTACCAGGGAGCAGTACCCGGAGAGCAGTACTTC
TRBD2	TRBV20-1	TRBJ2-7	-	CSATGLAGVVAVCEQYF	TGCAGTGCTACCGGACTAGCGGGAGTTGTCGCGGTCTGCGAGCAGTACTTC
-	TRBV20-1	TRBJ1-4	-	CSASDPRGEKLFF	TGCAGTGCTAGCGACCCCCGGGGGGAAAAACTGTTTTTT
-	TRBV29-1	TRBJ2-3	few	CSGSKATTGTDTQYF	TGCAGCGGGTCCAAAGCGACCACGGGCACAGATACGCAGTATTTT
TRBD1	TRBV28	TRBJ2-1	-	CASLGQGARTYNEQFF	TGTGCCAGCCTGGGACAGGGGGCCCGTACCTACAATGAGCAGTTCTTC
-	TRBV7-2	TRBJ2-3	-	CASTTGRGSDTQYF	TGTGCCAGCACCACGGGCCGCGGGTCAGATACGCAGTATTTT
-	TRBV5-6	TRBJ2-2	few	CASSLGWNTGELFF	TGTGCCAGCAGCTTAGGTTGGAACACCGGGGAGCTGTTTTTT
-	TRBV25-1	TRBJ2-7	few	CASSDSLGLSYEQYF	TGTGCCAGCAGTGACTCTCTTGGGCTCTCCTACGAGCAGTACTTC
TRBD2	TRBV5-4	TRBJ2-3	few	CASSYRGADTQYF	TGTGCCAGCAGCTACCGGGGGGCAGATACGCAGTATTTT
-	TRBV29-1	TRBJ1-2	-	CSVEDDPSSHGYTF	TGCAGCGTCGAGGACGACCCTTCCTCCCATGGCTACACCTTC
-	TRBV13	TRBJ1-1	-	CASSFSVLEAFF	TGTGCCAGCAGCTTTTCGGTCCTTGAAGCTTTCTTT
TRBD2	TRBV14	TRBJ2-7	few	CASSQALAGSYEQYF	TGTGCCAGCAGCCAAGCACTAGCGGGATCCTACGAGCAGTACTTC